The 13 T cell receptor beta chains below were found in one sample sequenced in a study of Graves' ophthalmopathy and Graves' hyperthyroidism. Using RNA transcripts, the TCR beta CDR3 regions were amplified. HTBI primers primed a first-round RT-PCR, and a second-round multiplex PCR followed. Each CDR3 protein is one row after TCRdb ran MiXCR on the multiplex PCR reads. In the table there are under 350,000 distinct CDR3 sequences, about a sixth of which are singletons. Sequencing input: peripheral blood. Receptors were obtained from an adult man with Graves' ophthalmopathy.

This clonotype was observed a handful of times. CDR3 loop: CASSILGGQERGELFF. For the CDR3, the DNA is TGTGCCAGTAGTATCCTCGGGGGGCAGGAGCGAGGGGAGCTGTTTTTT. The chain has TRBV19 and TRBJ2-2, with D possibly matching TRBD2 (7 bases). Trimming left V 3 bases short and J 8 bases short, with 19 bases between. The CDR3 contains 16 residues. Looked up from germline, CDR1 is LNHDA and CDR2 is SQIVND (reference sequence).

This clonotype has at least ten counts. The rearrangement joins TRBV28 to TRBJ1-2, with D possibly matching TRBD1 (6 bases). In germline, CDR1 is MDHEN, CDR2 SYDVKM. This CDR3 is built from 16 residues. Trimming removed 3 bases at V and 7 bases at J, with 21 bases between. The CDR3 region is CASSLGLMAGVPGYTF. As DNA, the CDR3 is TGTGCCAGCAGTTTGGGTTTGATGGCAGGGGTACCTGGCTACACCTTC.

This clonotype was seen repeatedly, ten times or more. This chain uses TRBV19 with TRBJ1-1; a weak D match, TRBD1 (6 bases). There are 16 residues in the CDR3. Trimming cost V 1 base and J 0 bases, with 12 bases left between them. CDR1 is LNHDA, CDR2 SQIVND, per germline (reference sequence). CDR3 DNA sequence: TGTGCCAGTAGTATAGCCTTTACAGGGTTGAACACTGAAGCTTTCTTT. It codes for CASSIAFTGLNTEAFF.

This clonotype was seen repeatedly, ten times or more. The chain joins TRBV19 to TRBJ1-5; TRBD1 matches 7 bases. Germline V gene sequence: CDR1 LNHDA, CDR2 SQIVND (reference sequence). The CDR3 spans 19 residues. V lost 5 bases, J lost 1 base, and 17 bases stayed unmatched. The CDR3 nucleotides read TGTGCCAGTAGTTCATCACCAACAGGGGACGTGGACAGCAATCAGCCCCAGCATTTT. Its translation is CASSSSPTGDVDSNQPQHF.

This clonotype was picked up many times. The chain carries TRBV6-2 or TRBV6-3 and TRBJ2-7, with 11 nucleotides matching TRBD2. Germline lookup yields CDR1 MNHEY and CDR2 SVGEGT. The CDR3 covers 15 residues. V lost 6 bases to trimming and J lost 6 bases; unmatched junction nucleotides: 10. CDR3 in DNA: TGTGCCAGCAGCCCTAGGGGACTAGCGGTAACCGAGCAGTACTTC. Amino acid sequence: CASSPRGLAVTEQYF.

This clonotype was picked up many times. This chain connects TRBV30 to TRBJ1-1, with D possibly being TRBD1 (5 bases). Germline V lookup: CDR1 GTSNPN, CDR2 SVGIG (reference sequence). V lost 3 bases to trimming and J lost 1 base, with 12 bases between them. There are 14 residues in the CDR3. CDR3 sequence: CAWRVPRGNTEAFF. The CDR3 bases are TGTGCCTGGAGAGTTCCTAGGGGGAACACTGAAGCTTTCTTT. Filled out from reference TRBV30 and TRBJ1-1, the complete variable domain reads SQTIHQWPATLVQPVGSPLSLECTVEGTSNPNLYWYRQAAGRGLQLLFYSVGIGQISSEVPQNLSASRPQDRQFILSSKKLLLSDSGFYLCAWRVPRGNTEAFFGQGTRLTVV.

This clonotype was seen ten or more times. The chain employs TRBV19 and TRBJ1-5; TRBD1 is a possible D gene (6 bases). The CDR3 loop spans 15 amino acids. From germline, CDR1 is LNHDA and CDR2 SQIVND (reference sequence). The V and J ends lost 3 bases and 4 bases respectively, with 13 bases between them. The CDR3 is CASSIGTQGNQPQHF. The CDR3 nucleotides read TGTGCCAGTAGTATTGGTACCCAGGGGAATCAGCCCCAGCATTTT.

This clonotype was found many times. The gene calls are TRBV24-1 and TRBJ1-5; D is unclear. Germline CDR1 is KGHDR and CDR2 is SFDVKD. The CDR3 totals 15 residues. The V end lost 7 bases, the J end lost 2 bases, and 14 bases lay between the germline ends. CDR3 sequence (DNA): TGTGCCACCAGCCTCGGAACGGGTGGCAATCAGCCCCAGCATTTT. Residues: CATSLGTGGNQPQHF.

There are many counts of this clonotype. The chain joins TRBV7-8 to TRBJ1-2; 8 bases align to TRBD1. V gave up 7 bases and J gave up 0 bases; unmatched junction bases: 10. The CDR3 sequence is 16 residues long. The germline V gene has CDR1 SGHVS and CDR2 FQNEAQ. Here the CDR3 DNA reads TGTGCCAGCACTAGAGGACAGGGAGGTGCTAACTATGGCTACACCTTC. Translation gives CASTRGQGGANYGYTF.

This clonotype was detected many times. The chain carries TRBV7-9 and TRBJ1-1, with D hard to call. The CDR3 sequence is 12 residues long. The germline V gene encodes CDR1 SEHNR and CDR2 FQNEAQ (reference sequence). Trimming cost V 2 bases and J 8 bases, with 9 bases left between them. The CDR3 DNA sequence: TGTGCCAGCAGCTTACTCGATGTAGAAGCTTTCTTT. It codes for CASSLLDVEAFF.

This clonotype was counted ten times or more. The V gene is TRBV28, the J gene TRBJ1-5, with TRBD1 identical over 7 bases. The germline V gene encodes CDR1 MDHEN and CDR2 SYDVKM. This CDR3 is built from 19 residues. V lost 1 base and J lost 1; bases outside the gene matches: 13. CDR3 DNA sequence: TGTGCCAGCAGTTTATCCCCCACAGGGGATGTCTTGAGCAATCAGCCCCAGCATTTT. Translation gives CASSLSPTGDVLSNQPQHF.

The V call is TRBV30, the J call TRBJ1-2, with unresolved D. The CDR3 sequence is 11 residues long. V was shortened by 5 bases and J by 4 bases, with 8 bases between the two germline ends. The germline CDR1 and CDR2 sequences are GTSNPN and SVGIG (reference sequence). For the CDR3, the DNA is TGTGCCTGGTCAGGTACCTATGGCTACACCTTC. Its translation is CAWSGTYGYTF.

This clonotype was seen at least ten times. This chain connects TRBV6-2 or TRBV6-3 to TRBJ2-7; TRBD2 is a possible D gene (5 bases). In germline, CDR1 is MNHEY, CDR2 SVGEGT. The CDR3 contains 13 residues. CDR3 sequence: CSARSSFGYEQYF. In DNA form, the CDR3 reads TGTTCCGCAAGATCTAGCTTTGGGTACGAGCAGTACTTC.